The clone carrying this T cell receptor (beta chain) was seen ten or more times. These data originate in a study of identical twins. This CDR3 is built from 12 residues. Trimming took off 6 bases at V and 4 bases at J, with 10 bases between the two ends. One entry per CDR3 protein, called by TCRdb with MiXCR from the 5' RACE reads. There are roughly 690,000 distinct CDR3 sequences in the sample; about 20% occur only once, and 4.3% lies in the top ten. This sample also belongs to another study, concerning T cells expressing NK-cell markers.

The rearrangement links TRBV12-3 or TRBV12-4 to TRBJ2-7, with D possibly TRBD1 on 5 matching bases. Material: PBMCs. The receptor's source is a young woman in good health. Here the CDR3 reads CASSPGSYEQYF. As DNA, the CDR3 is TGTGCCAGCAGCCCAGGGTCTTACGAGCAGTACTTC.